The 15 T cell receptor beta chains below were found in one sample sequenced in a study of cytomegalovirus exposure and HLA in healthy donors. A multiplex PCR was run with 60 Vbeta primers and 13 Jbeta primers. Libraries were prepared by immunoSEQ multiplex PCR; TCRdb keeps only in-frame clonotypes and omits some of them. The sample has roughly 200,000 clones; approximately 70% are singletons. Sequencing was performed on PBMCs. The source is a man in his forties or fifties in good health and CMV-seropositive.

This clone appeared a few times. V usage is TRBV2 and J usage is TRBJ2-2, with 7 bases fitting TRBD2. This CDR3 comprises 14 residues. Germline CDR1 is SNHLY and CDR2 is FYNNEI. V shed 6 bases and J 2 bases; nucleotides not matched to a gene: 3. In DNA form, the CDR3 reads TGTGCCAGCAGCGGACTAGTTAACACCGGGGAGCTGTTTTTT. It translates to CASSGLVNTGELFF.

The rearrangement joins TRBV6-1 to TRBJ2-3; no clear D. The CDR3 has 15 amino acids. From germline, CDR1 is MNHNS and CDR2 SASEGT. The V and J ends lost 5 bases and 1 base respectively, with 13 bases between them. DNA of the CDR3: TGTGCCAGCAGTCTTTGGTCGACTCGCACAGATACGCAGTATTTT. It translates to CASSLWSTRTDTQYF.

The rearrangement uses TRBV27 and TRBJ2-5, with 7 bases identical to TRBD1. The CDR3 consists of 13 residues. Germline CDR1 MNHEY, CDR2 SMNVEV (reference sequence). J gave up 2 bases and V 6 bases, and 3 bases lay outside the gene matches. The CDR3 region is CASRPGQQETQYF. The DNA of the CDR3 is TGTGCCAGCAGGCCGGGACAGCAAGAGACCCAGTACTTC.

CDR3 sequence: CASSTGDSLNTQYF. The CDR3 nucleotides are TGTGCCAGTAGTACGGGGGACTCGCTAAATACGCAGTATTTT. The rearrangement uses TRBV19 and TRBJ2-3, with TRBD2 as a possible D gene (6 bases). This CDR3 has 14 residues. Germline V gene lookup returns CDR1 LNHDA and CDR2 SQIVND (reference sequence). Trimming pared 4 bases from V and 7 bases from J, leaving 15 bases between.

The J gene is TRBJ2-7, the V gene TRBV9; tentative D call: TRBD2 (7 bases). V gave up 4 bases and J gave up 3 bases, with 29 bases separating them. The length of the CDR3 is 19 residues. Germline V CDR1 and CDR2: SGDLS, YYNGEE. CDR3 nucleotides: TGTGCCAGCAGCTCAACGGGGGGCGGGTCGGCCGGGTATATCTACGAGCAGTACTTC. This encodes CASSSTGGGSAGYIYEQYF.

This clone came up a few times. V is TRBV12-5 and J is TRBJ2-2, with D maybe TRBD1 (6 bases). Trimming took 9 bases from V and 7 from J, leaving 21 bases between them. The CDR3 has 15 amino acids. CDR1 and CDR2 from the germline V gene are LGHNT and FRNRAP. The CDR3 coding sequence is TGTGCTAGCCGACCCCGAGGGGGAGTGGACGGGGAGCTGTTTTTT. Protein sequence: CASRPRGGVDGELFF.

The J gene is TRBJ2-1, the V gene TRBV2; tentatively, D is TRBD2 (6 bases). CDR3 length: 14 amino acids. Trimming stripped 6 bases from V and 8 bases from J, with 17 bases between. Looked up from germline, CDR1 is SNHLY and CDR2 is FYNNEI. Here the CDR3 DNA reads TGTGCCAGCAGCAGCGAGGAGGGGTGGGATGAGCAGTTCTTC. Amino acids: CASSSEEGWDEQFF.

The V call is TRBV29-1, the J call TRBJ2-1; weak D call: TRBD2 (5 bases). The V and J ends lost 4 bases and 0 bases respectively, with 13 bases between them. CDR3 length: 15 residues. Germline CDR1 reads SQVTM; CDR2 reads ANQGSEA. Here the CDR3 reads CSVGGPSSSYNEQFF. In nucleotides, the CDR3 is TGCAGCGTTGGAGGGCCTTCGAGCTCCTACAATGAGCAGTTCTTC.

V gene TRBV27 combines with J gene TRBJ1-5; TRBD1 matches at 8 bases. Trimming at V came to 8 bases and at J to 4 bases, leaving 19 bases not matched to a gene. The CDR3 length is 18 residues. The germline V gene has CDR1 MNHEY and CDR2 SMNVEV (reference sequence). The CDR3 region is CASGLRAGGSLRNQPQHF. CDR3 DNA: TGTGCCAGCGGCCTTAGGGCAGGGGGCTCGCTAAGAAATCAGCCCCAGCATTTT.

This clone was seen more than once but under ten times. In nucleotides, the CDR3 is TGTGCCAGCAGAACCAACAGGGGAGAGGGCTACACCTTC. Its translation: CASRTNRGEGYTF. V gene TRBV2 combines with J gene TRBJ1-2; 7 positions agree with TRBD1. This CDR3 has 13 amino acids. CDR1 and CDR2 (germline): SNHLY, FYNNEI. The J segment lost 8 bases and the V segment lost 6 bases, leaving 9 bases of the junction unmatched.

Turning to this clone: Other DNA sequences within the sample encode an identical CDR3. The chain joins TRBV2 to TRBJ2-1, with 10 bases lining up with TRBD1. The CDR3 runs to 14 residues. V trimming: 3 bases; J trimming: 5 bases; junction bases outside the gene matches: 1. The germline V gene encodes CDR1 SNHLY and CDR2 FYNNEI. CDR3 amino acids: CASSEGTGDNEQFF. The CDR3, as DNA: TGTGCCAGCAGTGAGGGGACAGGGGACAATGAGCAGTTCTTC.

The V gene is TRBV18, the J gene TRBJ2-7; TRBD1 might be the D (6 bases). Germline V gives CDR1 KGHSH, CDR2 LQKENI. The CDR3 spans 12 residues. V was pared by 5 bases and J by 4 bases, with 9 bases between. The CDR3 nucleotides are TGTGCCAGCTCAGCGACAGGATACGAGCAGTACTTC. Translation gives CASSATGYEQYF.

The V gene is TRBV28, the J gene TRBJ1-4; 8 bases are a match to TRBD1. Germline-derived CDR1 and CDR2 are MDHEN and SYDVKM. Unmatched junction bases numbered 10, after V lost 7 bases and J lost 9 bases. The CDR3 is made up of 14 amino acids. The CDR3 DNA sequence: TGTGCCAGCACGACGGGACAGGCGAGGAAAAAACTGTTTTTT. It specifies CASTTGQARKKLFF.

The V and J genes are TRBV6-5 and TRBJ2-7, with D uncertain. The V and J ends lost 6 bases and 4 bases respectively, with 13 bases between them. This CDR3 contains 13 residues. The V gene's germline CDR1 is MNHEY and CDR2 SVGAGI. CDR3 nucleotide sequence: TGTGCCAGCAGCCTAAGCCCTTCTTACGAGCAGTACTTC. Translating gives CASSLSPSYEQYF.

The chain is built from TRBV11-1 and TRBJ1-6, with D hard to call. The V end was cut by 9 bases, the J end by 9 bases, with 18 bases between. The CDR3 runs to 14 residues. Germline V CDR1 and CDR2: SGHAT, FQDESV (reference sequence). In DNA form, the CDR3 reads TGTGCCAGTCCTCCGGGTCATAGGTTTTCACCCCTCCACTTT. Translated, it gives CASPPGHRFSPLHF.